This TCR beta chain came from a study of T cell responses to AZD1222 COVID-19 vaccine. Study-wide points: The sample set comprised mostly white British donors with more females, and clonal diversity was possibly underestimated. Receipt of two AZD1222 doses was followed by a rise in Spike-specific TCR breadth and depth. Nearly half of spike-specific TCRs reportedly go after variant regions that carry no mutations. Repertoire samples came only from after the peak T cell response.

Regarding this clone: Its target is unknown.

Only in-frame clones appear in the TCRdb table, and some are missing; sequencing was by immunoSEQ multiplex PCR. The top ten hold about 1.6% of the sample, which has around 84,000 clones, about 85% seen once. The CDR3 is 15 residues long. Germline values: CDR1 SGHTA, CDR2 FQGNSA. With 1 base removed from V and 0 bases from J, the gap between germline ends came to 9 bases. The chain couples TRBV7-2 to TRBJ1-1; D call uncertain. This material consisted of peripheral blood, taken on day 0 of AZD1222 vaccination. The TCR comes from an adult in good health. The CDR3 is CASSLVAEMNTEAFF. DNA of the CDR3: TGTGCCAGCAGCTTAGTGGCCGAGATGAACACTGAAGCTTTCTTT. The whole variable domain, remainder taken from reference TRBV7-2 and TRBJ1-1, is GAGVSQSPSNKVTEKGKDVELRCDPISGHTALYWYRQSLGQGLEFLIYFQGNSAPDKSGLPSDRFSAERTGGSVSTLTIQRTQQEDSAVYLCASSLVAEMNTEAFFGQGTRLTVV.